These T cell receptor beta chains were read from a single sample in a study of blood T cell repertoires in COVID-19. TCRdb keeps only in-frame clones here, not all; method: immunoSEQ multiplex PCR. This sample carries around 120,000 clones, 70% to 80% of them seen once, and the ten largest clones take 20% to 25%. Input material: peripheral blood. These receptors came from a human donor in a cohort sampled during active COVID-19. Both conserved end residues are part of each CDR3. Each record gives: J gene, D gene, V gene, clone size, CDR3 DNA, CDR3 protein. A D gene is named only where the DNA matches it firmly. Size is stated for part of the rows, as once, few or many counts, or as a class when the clone is expanded.

j_call: TRBJ2-4
d_call: .
v_call: TRBV21-1
clone_size: .
cdr3_nt: TGTGCCAGCAGCAAAGGGGACTACAAAAACATTCAGTACTTC
cdr3_aa: CASSKGDYKNIQYF

j_call: TRBJ1-6
d_call: TRBD1
v_call: TRBV19
clone_size: .
cdr3_nt: TGTGCCAGTAGTATCCTGGGACAGCTTAATTCACCCCTCCACTTT
cdr3_aa: CASSILGQLNSPLHF

j_call: TRBJ1-5
d_call: .
v_call: TRBV9
clone_size: .
cdr3_nt: TGTGCCAGCAGCGTAGGCCCTACTAGCAATCAGCCCCAGCATTTT
cdr3_aa: CASSVGPTSNQPQHF

j_call: TRBJ1-3
d_call: .
v_call: TRBV9
clone_size: few
cdr3_nt: TGTGCCAGCAGCGTACAGGGTAGCTCTGGAAACACCATATATTTT
cdr3_aa: CASSVQGSSGNTIYF

j_call: TRBJ2-5
d_call: TRBD1
v_call: TRBV28
clone_size: .
cdr3_nt: TGTGCCAGTCGGGACAGGGGGACACAAGAGACCCAGTACTTC
cdr3_aa: CASRDRGTQETQYF

j_call: TRBJ1-4
d_call: TRBD1
v_call: TRBV5-1
clone_size: .
cdr3_nt: TGCGCCAGCAGCCCTGGACAGGGGATAACTAATGAAAAACTGTTTTTT
cdr3_aa: CASSPGQGITNEKLFF

j_call: TRBJ1-2
d_call: TRBD1
v_call: TRBV19
clone_size: .
cdr3_nt: TGTGCCACGAGTTTGGTGGGACAGGGAAACTATGGCTACACCTTC
cdr3_aa: CATSLVGQGNYGYTF

j_call: TRBJ2-5
d_call: .
v_call: TRBV13
clone_size: .
cdr3_nt: TGTGCCAGCAGCTTTAGGGGGGGGGCCCAAGAGACCCAGTACTTC
cdr3_aa: CASSFRGGAQETQYF

j_call: TRBJ2-7
d_call: .
v_call: TRBV6-1
clone_size: .
cdr3_nt: TGTGCCAGCAGTGAAGCGCAATACGCGAAGCAGTACTTC
cdr3_aa: CASSEAQYAKQYF

j_call: TRBJ2-1
d_call: TRBD2
v_call: TRBV10-3
clone_size: few
cdr3_nt: TGTGCCGCCGGACCTAGCGGGGCCTACTACAATGAGCAGTTCTTC
cdr3_aa: CAAGPSGAYYNEQFF

j_call: TRBJ2-3
d_call: .
v_call: TRBV7-2
clone_size: .
cdr3_nt: TGTGCCAGCAGCACGGGACTCCTTGAATCGGGTACGCAGTATTTT
cdr3_aa: CASSTGLLESGTQYF

j_call: TRBJ1-2
d_call: .
v_call: TRBV30
clone_size: once
cdr3_nt: TGTGCCTGGGACAGTTCGAACTATGGCTACACCTTC
cdr3_aa: CAWDSSNYGYTF

j_call: TRBJ1-3
d_call: .
v_call: TRBV28
clone_size: .
cdr3_nt: TGTGCCAGCAGCCTCCCGGGGGACTCTGGAAACACCATATATTTT
cdr3_aa: CASSLPGDSGNTIYF

j_call: TRBJ2-2
d_call: .
v_call: TRBV9
clone_size: once
cdr3_nt: TGTGCCAGCAGCATAGGACTTCGGGAGCTGTTTTTT
cdr3_aa: CASSIGLRELFF

j_call: TRBJ1-2
d_call: TRBD1
v_call: TRBV6-5
clone_size: .
cdr3_nt: TGTGCCAGCAGTCCAACAAGAACAGGGGGCGCGGACTACACCTTC
cdr3_aa: CASSPTRTGGADYTF

j_call: TRBJ1-2
d_call: TRBD1
v_call: TRBV20-1
clone_size: .
cdr3_nt: TGCAGTGCTAGTAAACGGACAGGGGGCCATGGCTACACCTTC
cdr3_aa: CSASKRTGGHGYTF

j_call: TRBJ1-3
d_call: TRBD1
v_call: TRBV5-1
clone_size: once
cdr3_nt: TGCGCCAGCAGCCCGCCCGGGACAGGGGTTGGAAACACCATATATTTT
cdr3_aa: CASSPPGTGVGNTIYF

j_call: TRBJ1-1
d_call: .
v_call: TRBV9
clone_size: .
cdr3_nt: TGTGCCAGCAGCCCTCGGGGGGACATCGGGACTGAAGCTTTCTTT
cdr3_aa: CASSPRGDIGTEAFF

j_call: TRBJ2-4
d_call: .
v_call: TRBV11-2
clone_size: .
cdr3_nt: TGTGCCAGCAGCCCGGACCGGACACTGAACATTCAGTACTTC
cdr3_aa: CASSPDRTLNIQYF

j_call: TRBJ2-1
d_call: TRBD2
v_call: TRBV9
clone_size: .
cdr3_nt: TGTGCCAGCAGCACAGGAGCGGGGAACAATGAGCAGTTCTTC
cdr3_aa: CASSTGAGNNEQFF

j_call: TRBJ1-2
d_call: .
v_call: TRBV6-5
clone_size: .
cdr3_nt: TGTGCCAGCAGCCGACAACCCCGGGGTGGCTACACCTTC
cdr3_aa: CASSRQPRGGYTF

j_call: TRBJ2-3
d_call: TRBD2
v_call: TRBV5-4
clone_size: .
cdr3_nt: TGTGCCAGCAGTCCAGGGACTAGCGGGGGGCCAGATACGCAGTATTTT
cdr3_aa: CASSPGTSGGPDTQYF

j_call: TRBJ2-2
d_call: TRBD1
v_call: TRBV3-1/TRBV3-2
clone_size: .
cdr3_nt: TGTGCCAGCGCTGGAGCAGGGGGTACCGGGGAGCTGTTTTTT
cdr3_aa: CASAGAGGTGELFF

j_call: TRBJ2-6
d_call: .
v_call: TRBV5-1
clone_size: .
cdr3_nt: TGCGCCAGCAGCTGGGGAGGAGACTCTGGGGCCAACGTCCTGACTTTC
cdr3_aa: CASSWGGDSGANVLTF

j_call: TRBJ1-5
d_call: .
v_call: TRBV3-1/TRBV3-2
clone_size: few
cdr3_nt: TGTGCCAGCAGCCTACAGGGCGGACAGCCCCAGCATTTT
cdr3_aa: CASSLQGGQPQHF

j_call: TRBJ2-5
d_call: TRBD1
v_call: TRBV2
clone_size: .
cdr3_nt: TGTGCCAGCAGTGATGGGGACAGGGACGGGGAGACCCAGTACTTC
cdr3_aa: CASSDGDRDGETQYF

j_call: TRBJ2-5
d_call: TRBD1
v_call: TRBV19
clone_size: once
cdr3_nt: TGTGCCAGTAACCTTAGGGGGACAGGGCAAGAGACCCAGTACTTC
cdr3_aa: CASNLRGTGQETQYF

j_call: TRBJ2-2
d_call: .
v_call: TRBV19
clone_size: .
cdr3_nt: TGTGCCAGTAGTTTACAGGATTTCAACACCGGGGAGCTGTTTTTT
cdr3_aa: CASSLQDFNTGELFF

j_call: TRBJ1-1
d_call: .
v_call: TRBV7-2
clone_size: .
cdr3_nt: TGTGCCAGCAGCTTCCAATGGAACACTGAAGCTTTCTTT
cdr3_aa: CASSFQWNTEAFF

j_call: TRBJ2-7
d_call: TRBD2
v_call: TRBV5-4
clone_size: .
cdr3_nt: TGTGCCAGCAGCCTACTAGCGGGGGGGCCCTACGAGCAGTACTTC
cdr3_aa: CASSLLAGGPYEQYF

j_call: TRBJ2-3
d_call: .
v_call: TRBV5-6
clone_size: .
cdr3_nt: TGTGCCAGCAGCTTGTGGGGTCTCAGGGCAGATACGCAGTATTTT
cdr3_aa: CASSLWGLRADTQYF

j_call: TRBJ2-6
d_call: .
v_call: TRBV27
clone_size: .
cdr3_nt: TGTGCCAGCAGTTTACTGGGCGCTGGGGCCAACGTCCTGACTTTC
cdr3_aa: CASSLLGAGANVLTF

j_call: TRBJ2-1
d_call: .
v_call: TRBV7-9
clone_size: .
cdr3_nt: TGTGCCAGCAGCTTTGTCACTGCCTACAATGAGCAGTTCTTC
cdr3_aa: CASSFVTAYNEQFF

j_call: TRBJ2-1
d_call: .
v_call: TRBV4-2
clone_size: once
cdr3_nt: TGTGCCAGCAGCCAAGATTCCCGCAATGAGCAGTTCTTC
cdr3_aa: CASSQDSRNEQFF

j_call: TRBJ2-5
d_call: TRBD1
v_call: TRBV10-1
clone_size: .
cdr3_nt: TGCGCCAGCAGGACAGGGATTTTGACCGAGACCCAGTACTTC
cdr3_aa: CASRTGILTETQYF

j_call: TRBJ1-4
d_call: .
v_call: TRBV6-5
clone_size: .
cdr3_nt: TGTGCCAGCACGCGGGGCCAGGGTGAAAAACTGTTTTTT
cdr3_aa: CASTRGQGEKLFF

j_call: TRBJ1-5
d_call: .
v_call: TRBV4-1
clone_size: .
cdr3_nt: TGCGCCAGCAGCCAAGAGGGGCAGGGAGGGTCGCCCAATCAGCCCCAGCATTTT
cdr3_aa: CASSQEGQGGSPNQPQHF

j_call: TRBJ1-2
d_call: TRBD1
v_call: TRBV6-5
clone_size: .
cdr3_nt: TGTGCCAGCACACAGGGGGCATATGGCTACACCTTC
cdr3_aa: CASTQGAYGYTF

j_call: TRBJ1-4
d_call: TRBD1
v_call: TRBV9
clone_size: .
cdr3_nt: TGTGCCAGCAGCGTGTCAGGGGGTGCAACTAATGAAAAACTGTTTTTT
cdr3_aa: CASSVSGGATNEKLFF

j_call: TRBJ2-1
d_call: TRBD1
v_call: TRBV10-3
clone_size: .
cdr3_nt: TGTGCCACCACCCTGGGACAGGGAGGGAATGAGCAGTTCTTC
cdr3_aa: CATTLGQGGNEQFF

j_call: TRBJ1-3
d_call: TRBD1
v_call: TRBV5-1
clone_size: .
cdr3_nt: TGCGCCAGCAGCTTGGCGGGACAGGCCTCTGGAAACACCATATATTTT
cdr3_aa: CASSLAGQASGNTIYF

j_call: TRBJ1-2
d_call: TRBD1
v_call: TRBV15
clone_size: few
cdr3_nt: TGTGCCACCAGCAGAGCTGTGGGACAGGGAGCCAACTATGGCTACACCTTC
cdr3_aa: CATSRAVGQGANYGYTF

j_call: TRBJ1-2
d_call: .
v_call: TRBV15
clone_size: .
cdr3_nt: TGTGCCACCAGCAGAGCCTCCTCGGGAGTCAGAGCAGCCCGCGGTGGCTACACCTTC
cdr3_aa: CATSRASSGVRAARGGYTF

j_call: TRBJ1-2
d_call: TRBD1
v_call: TRBV3-1/TRBV3-2
clone_size: .
cdr3_nt: TGTGCCAGCAGCCAAGCTCTGGACAGGGCTGGCTACACCTTC
cdr3_aa: CASSQALDRAGYTF

j_call: TRBJ1-2
d_call: .
v_call: TRBV28
clone_size: few
cdr3_nt: TGTGCCAGCAGCCGCAACATAGGGGCAGGGGACTATGGCTACACCTTC
cdr3_aa: CASSRNIGAGDYGYTF

j_call: TRBJ1-2
d_call: .
v_call: TRBV6-2/TRBV6-3
clone_size: .
cdr3_nt: TGTGCCAGCAGTTACACGGGACTTTCCTATGGCTACACCTTC
cdr3_aa: CASSYTGLSYGYTF

j_call: TRBJ2-7
d_call: TRBD1
v_call: TRBV29-1
clone_size: once
cdr3_nt: TGCAGCGTGCAGAAACAGGGGTTCTCCTACGAGCAGTACTTC
cdr3_aa: CSVQKQGFSYEQYF

j_call: TRBJ1-5
d_call: TRBD1
v_call: TRBV30
clone_size: .
cdr3_nt: TGTGCCTGGAGTGGCTCAGGGGGGAGCAATCAGCCCCAGCATTTT
cdr3_aa: CAWSGSGGSNQPQHF

j_call: TRBJ2-1
d_call: TRBD1
v_call: TRBV10-3
clone_size: once
cdr3_nt: TGTGCCATCAGTGAGTCGGACAGGGGGAATGAGCAGTTCTTC
cdr3_aa: CAISESDRGNEQFF

j_call: TRBJ1-3
d_call: .
v_call: TRBV5-1
clone_size: once
cdr3_nt: TGCGCCAGCAGCTTGGCCGCAGGCTCTGGAAACACCATATATTTT
cdr3_aa: CASSLAAGSGNTIYF

j_call: TRBJ1-2
d_call: .
v_call: TRBV19
clone_size: medium-sized
cdr3_nt: TGTGCCAGTGTGAGAGGGGGACACTATGGCTACACCTTC
cdr3_aa: CASVRGGHYGYTF

j_call: TRBJ2-5
d_call: .
v_call: TRBV19
clone_size: .
cdr3_nt: TGTGCCAGTAGTGGAGAGGTCCGGGAGACCCAGTACTTC
cdr3_aa: CASSGEVRETQYF

j_call: TRBJ2-1
d_call: TRBD2
v_call: TRBV7-3
clone_size: .
cdr3_nt: TGTGCCAGCAGCCCCCAGCGGGGTAGCGATGAGCAGTTCTTC
cdr3_aa: CASSPQRGSDEQFF